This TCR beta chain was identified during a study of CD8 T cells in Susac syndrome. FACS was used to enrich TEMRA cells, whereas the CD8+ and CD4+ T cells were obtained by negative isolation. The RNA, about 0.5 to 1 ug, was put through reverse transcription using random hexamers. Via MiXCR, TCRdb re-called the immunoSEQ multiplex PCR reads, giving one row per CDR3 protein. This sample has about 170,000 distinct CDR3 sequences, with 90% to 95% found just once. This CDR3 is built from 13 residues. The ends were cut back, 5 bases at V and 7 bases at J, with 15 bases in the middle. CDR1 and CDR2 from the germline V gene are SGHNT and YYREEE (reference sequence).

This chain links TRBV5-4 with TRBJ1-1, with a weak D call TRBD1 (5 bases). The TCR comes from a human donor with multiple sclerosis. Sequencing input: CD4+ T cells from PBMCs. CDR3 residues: CASRLRDGFEAFF. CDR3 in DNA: TGTGCCAGCAGGCTACGGGACGGATTTGAAGCTTTCTTT.